This T cell receptor beta chain was sequenced for a study of T-cell reconstitution after alpha-beta-depleted transplantation in children. The CDR3 extends over 15 amino acids. The ends lost 7 bases at V and 2 bases at J; junction bases unmatched: 10. Unique molecular identifiers were incorporated during preparation of the TCRbeta library. TCRdb independently ran MiXCR on the PCR reads; one entry per CDR3 protein. The repertoire holds about 600,000 distinct CDR3 sequences, with roughly 10% as singletons. The source was PBMCs from the stem cell graft donor, collected from the stem cell graft. The gene calls are TRBV12-3 or TRBV12-4 and TRBJ1-1; 7 bases align to TRBD1. This receptor was obtained from a human donor who donated a stem cell graft to a child with acute myeloid leukemia. The CDR3 sequence: CASTPIGGLNTEAFF. The CDR3 DNA reads TGTGCCAGCACCCCGATAGGGGGCCTTAACACTGAAGCTTTCTTT.